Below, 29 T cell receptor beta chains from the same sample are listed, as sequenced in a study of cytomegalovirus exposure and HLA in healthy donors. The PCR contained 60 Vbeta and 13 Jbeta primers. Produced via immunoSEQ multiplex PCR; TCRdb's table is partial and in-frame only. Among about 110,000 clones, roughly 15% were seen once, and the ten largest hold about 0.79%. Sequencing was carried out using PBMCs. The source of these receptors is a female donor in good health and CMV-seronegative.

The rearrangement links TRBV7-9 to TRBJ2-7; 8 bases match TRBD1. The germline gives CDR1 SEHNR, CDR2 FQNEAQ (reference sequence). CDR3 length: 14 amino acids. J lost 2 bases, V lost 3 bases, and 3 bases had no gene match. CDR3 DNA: TGTGCCAGCAGCTTGGAGACAGGGGCCTACGAGCAGTACTTC. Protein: CASSLETGAYEQYF.

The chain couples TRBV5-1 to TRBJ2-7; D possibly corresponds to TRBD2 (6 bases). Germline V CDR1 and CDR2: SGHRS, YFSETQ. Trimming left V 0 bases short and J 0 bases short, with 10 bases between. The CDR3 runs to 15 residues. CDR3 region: CASSLVAGGSYEQYF. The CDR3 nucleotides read TGCGCCAGCAGCTTGGTGGCCGGGGGCTCCTACGAGCAGTACTTC.

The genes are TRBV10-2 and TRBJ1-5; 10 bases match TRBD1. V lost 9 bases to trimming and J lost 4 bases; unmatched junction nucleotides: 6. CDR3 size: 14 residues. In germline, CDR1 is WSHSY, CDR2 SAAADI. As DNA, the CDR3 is TGCGCCAGGGAGGGACAGGGGTTGAATCAGCCCCAGCATTTT. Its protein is CAREGQGLNQPQHF.

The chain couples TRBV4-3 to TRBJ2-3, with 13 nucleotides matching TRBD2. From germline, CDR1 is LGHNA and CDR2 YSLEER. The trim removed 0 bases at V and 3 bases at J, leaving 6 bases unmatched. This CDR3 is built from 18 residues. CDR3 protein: CASSQEKLAGGVTDTQYF. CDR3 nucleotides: TGCGCCAGCAGCCAAGAGAAACTAGCGGGGGGGGTAACAGATACGCAGTATTTT.

The CDR3 DNA is TGTGCCAGCCGGGACAGTTCAACTAATGAAAAACTGTTTTTT. Protein sequence: CASRDSSTNEKLFF. The chain has TRBV19 and TRBJ1-4; 7 bases match TRBD1. The germline gives CDR1 LNHDA, CDR2 SQIVND (reference sequence). The ends lost 9 bases at V and 0 bases at J; junction bases unmatched: 4. CDR3 length: 14 residues.

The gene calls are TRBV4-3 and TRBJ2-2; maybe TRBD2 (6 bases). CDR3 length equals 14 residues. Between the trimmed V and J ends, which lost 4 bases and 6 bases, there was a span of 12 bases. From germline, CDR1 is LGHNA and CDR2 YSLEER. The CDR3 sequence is CASSPRTGAGELFF. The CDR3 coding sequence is TGCGCCAGCAGCCCTAGAACGGGAGCCGGGGAGCTGTTTTTT.

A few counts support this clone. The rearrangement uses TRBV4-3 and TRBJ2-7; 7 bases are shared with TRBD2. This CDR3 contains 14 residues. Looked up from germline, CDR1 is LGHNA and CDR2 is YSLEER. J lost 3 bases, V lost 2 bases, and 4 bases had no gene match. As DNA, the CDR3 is TGCGCCAGCAGCCAACAGCGGGGAGTCTACGAGCAGTACTTC. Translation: CASSQQRGVYEQYF.

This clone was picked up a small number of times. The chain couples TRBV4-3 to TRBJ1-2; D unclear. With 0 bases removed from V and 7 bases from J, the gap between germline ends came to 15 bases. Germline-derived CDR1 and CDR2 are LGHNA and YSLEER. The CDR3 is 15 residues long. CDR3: CASSQDNGVRAGYTF. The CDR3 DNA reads TGCGCCAGCAGCCAAGATAACGGGGTCCGAGCTGGCTACACCTTC.

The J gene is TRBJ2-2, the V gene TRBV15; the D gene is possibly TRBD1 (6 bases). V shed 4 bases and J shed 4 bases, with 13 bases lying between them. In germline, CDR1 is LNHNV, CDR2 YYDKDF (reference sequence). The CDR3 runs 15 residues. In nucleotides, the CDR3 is TGTGCCACCAGCACCCGACAGGTTATCACCGGGGAGCTGTTTTTT. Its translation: CATSTRQVITGELFF. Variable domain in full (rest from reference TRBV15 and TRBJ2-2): DAMVIQNPRYQVTQFGKPVTLSCSQTLNHNVMYWYQQKSSQAPKLLFHYYDKDFNNEADTPDNFQSRRPNTSFCFLDIRSPGLGDTAMYLCATSTRQVITGELFFGEGSRLTVL.

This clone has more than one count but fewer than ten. DNA for the CDR3: TGTGCCAGCAGTTTATCGTGGCAGTACCAAGAGACCCAGTACTTC. Translating gives CASSLSWQYQETQYF. V is TRBV27 and J is TRBJ2-5; D remains unclear. The CDR3 has 15 amino acids. Germline loops: CDR1 MNHEY, CDR2 SMNVEV (reference sequence). V was clipped by 0 bases and J by 0 bases, with 8 bases between them.

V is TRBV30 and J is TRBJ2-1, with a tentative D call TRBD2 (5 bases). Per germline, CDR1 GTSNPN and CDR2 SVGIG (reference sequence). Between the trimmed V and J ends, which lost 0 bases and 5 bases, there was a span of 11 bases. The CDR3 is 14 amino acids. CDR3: CAWSVLSAHNEQFF. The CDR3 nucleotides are TGTGCCTGGAGTGTACTTAGCGCCCACAATGAGCAGTTCTTC. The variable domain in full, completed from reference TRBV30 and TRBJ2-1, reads SQTIHQWPATLVQPVGSPLSLECTVEGTSNPNLYWYRQAAGRGLQLLFYSVGIGQISSEVPQNLSASRPQDRQFILSSKKLLLSDSGFYLCAWSVLSAHNEQFFGPGTRLTVL.

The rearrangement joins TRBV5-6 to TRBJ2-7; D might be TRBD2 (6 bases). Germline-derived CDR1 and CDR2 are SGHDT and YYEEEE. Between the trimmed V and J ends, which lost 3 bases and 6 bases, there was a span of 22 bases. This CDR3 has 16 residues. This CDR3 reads CASSSTLPRGLFEQYF. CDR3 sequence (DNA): TGTGCCAGCAGCTCAACGCTTCCGCGGGGCCTTTTCGAGCAGTACTTC. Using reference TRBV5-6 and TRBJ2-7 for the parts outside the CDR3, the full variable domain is DAGVTQSPTHLIKTRGQQVTLRCSPKSGHDTVSWYQQALGQGPQFIFQYYEEEERQRGNFPDRFSGHQFPNYSSELNVNALLLGDSALYLCASSSTLPRGLFEQYFGPGTRLTVT.

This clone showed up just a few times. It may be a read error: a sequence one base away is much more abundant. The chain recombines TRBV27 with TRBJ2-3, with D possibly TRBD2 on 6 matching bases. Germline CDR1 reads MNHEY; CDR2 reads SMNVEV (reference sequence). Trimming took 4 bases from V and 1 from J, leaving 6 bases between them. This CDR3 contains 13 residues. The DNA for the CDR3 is TGTGCCAGCAGTTCTAGCGGCACAGATACGCAGTATTTT. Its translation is CASSSSGTDTQYF.

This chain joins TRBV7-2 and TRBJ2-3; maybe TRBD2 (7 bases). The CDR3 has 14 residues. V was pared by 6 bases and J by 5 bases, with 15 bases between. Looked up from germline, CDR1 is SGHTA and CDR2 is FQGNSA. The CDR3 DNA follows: TGTGCCAGCAGAAGGGGGGGCCTGAGAGATACGCAGTATTTT. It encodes CASRRGGLRDTQYF.

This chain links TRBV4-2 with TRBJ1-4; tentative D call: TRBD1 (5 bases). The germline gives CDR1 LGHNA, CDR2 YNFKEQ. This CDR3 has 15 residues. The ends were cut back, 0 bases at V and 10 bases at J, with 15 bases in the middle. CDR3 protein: CASSQDWGQTGKLFF. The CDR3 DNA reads TGTGCCAGCAGCCAAGATTGGGGCCAGACGGGAAAACTGTTTTTT.

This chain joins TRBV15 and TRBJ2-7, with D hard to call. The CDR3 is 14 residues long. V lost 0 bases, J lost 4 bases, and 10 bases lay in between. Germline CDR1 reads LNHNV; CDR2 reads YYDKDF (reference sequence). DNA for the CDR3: TGTGCCACCAGCAGAGATCTCCAAGAGTACGAGCAGTACTTC. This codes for CATSRDLQEYEQYF.

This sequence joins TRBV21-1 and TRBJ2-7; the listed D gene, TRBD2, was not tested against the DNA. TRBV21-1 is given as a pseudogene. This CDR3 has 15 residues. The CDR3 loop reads CASSRGRETNYEQYF. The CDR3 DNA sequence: TGTGCCAGCAGCAGGGGGCGGGAGACCAACTACGAGCAGTACTTC.

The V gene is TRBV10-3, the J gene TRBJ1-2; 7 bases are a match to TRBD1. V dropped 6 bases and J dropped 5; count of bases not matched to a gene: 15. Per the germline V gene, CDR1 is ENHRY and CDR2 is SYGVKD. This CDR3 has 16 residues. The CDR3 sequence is CAISEGTVPRGYGYTF. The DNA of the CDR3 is TGTGCCATCAGCGAGGGGACAGTACCTAGGGGGTATGGCTACACCTTC.

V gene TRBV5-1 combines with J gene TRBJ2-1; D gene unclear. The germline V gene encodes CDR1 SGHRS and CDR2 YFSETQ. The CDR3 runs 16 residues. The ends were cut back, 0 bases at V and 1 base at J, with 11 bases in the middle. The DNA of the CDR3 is TGCGCCAGCAGCTTGGCCAACTTCAAATCCTACAATGAGCAGTTCTTC. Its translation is CASSLANFKSYNEQFF.

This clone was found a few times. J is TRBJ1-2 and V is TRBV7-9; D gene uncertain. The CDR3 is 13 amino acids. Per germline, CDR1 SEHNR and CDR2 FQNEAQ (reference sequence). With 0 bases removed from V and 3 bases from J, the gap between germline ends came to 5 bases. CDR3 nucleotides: TGTGCCAGCAGCTTAGCGGCGGACTATGGCTACACCTTC. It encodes CASSLAADYGYTF.

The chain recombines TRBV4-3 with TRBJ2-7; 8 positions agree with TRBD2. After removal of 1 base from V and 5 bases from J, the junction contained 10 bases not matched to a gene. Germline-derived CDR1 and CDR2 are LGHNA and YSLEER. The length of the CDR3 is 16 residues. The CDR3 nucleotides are TGCGCCAGCAGCCAAGGGAGGGACACAGCGGGGGACGAGCAGTACTTC. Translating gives CASSQGRDTAGDEQYF.

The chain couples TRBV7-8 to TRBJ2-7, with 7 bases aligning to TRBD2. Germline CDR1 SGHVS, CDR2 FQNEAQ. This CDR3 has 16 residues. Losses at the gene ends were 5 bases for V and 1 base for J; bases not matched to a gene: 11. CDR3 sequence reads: CASSRLRAGVSYEQYF. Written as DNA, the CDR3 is TGTGCCAGCAGCCGCCTCCGGGCGGGGGTGTCCTACGAGCAGTACTTC.

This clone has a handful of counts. CDR3 residues: CAWAAGIGATEAFF. CDR3 DNA: TGTGCCTGGGCGGCAGGGATTGGGGCAACTGAAGCTTTCTTT. The gene calls are TRBV30 and TRBJ1-1; D might be TRBD1 (5 bases). CDR1 and CDR2 from the germline V gene are GTSNPN and SVGIG (reference sequence). This CDR3 has 14 amino acids. The V and J ends lost 5 bases and 5 bases respectively, with 18 bases between them.

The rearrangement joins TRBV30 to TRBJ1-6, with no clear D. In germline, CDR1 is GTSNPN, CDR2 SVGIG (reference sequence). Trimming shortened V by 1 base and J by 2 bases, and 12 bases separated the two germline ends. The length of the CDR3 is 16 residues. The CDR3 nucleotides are TGTGCCTGGAGTGCCCCGACTAGGGCCTATAATTCACCCCTCCACTTT. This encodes CAWSAPTRAYNSPLHF. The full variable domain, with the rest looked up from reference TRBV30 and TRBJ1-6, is SQTIHQWPATLVQPVGSPLSLECTVEGTSNPNLYWYRQAAGRGLQLLFYSVGIGQISSEVPQNLSASRPQDRQFILSSKKLLLSDSGFYLCAWSAPTRAYNSPLHFGNGTRLTVT.

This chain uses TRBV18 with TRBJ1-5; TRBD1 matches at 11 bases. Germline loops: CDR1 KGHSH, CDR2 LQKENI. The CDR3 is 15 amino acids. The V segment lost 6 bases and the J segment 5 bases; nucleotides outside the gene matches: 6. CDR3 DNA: TGTGCCAGCTCGGAGGGACAGGGGGTTTATCAGCCCCAGCATTTT. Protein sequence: CASSEGQGVYQPQHF.

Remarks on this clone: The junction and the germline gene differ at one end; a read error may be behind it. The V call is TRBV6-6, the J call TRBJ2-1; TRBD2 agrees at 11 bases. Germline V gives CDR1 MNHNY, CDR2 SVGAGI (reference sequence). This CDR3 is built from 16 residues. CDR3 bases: TGTGCCAGCCTCTACGGGCCTAGCGGGAGGTACACTGAGCAGTTCTTC. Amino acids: CASLYGPSGRYTEQFF.

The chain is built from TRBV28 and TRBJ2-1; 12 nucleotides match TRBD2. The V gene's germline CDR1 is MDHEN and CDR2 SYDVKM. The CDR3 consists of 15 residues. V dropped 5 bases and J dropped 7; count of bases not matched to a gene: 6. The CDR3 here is CASSPTSGSNNEQFF. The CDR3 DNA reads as TGTGCCAGCAGTCCGACTAGCGGGAGTAATAATGAGCAGTTCTTC.

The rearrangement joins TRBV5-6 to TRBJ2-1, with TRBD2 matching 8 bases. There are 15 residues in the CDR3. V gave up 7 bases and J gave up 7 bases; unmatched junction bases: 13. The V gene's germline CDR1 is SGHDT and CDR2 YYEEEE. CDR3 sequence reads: CASESGTRLWNEQFF. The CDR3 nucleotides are TGTGCCAGCGAATCCGGGACTAGACTTTGGAATGAGCAGTTCTTC.

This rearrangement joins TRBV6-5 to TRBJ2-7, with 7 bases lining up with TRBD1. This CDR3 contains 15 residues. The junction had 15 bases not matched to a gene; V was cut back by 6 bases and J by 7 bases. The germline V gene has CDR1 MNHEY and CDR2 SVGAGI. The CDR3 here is CASRRQGSPSGEQYF. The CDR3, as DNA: TGTGCCAGCAGGCGACAGGGATCGCCCTCGGGGGAGCAGTACTTC.